The 22 T cell receptor beta chains below come from one sample, sequenced in a study of graft-versus-host responses after intestinal transplantation. Intraepithelial and lamina propria lymphocytes were released after the graft tissue was processed. Sequenced by immunoSEQ multiplex PCR; TCRdb stores in-frame clones only, minus some. The sample lists approximately 7,000 clones, more than 65% seen once, with 15% to 20% in the top ten. Here the sequenced sample was ileum tissue, taken about 32 weeks after intestinal transplantation. The origin of the receptors is a human patient who received an intestinal transplant, so some T cells may come from the graft donor.

The CDR3 region has the DNA TGTGCCAGCAGCGAACTAGCGGGGAACCTCCAAGAGACCCAGTACTTC. Amino acids: CASSELAGNLQETQYF. The chain is built from TRBV9 and TRBJ2-5; 10 nucleotides agree with TRBD2. CDR1 is SGDLS and CDR2 is YYNGEE in the germline V gene. Trimming at V came to 3 bases and at J to 1 base, leaving 6 bases not matched to a gene. The CDR3 contains 16 residues.

V usage is TRBV7-9 and J usage is TRBJ1-4, with 11 nucleotides matching TRBD1. Germline V CDR1 and CDR2: SEHNR, FQNEAQ (reference sequence). The CDR3 is 17 amino acids. V shed 1 base and J 6 bases; nucleotides not matched to a gene: 7. CDR3 in amino acids: CASSLGGQGAIYEKLFF. DNA of the CDR3: TGTGCCAGCAGCTTAGGTGGACAGGGGGCAATATATGAAAAACTGTTTTTT.

The chain recombines TRBV30 with TRBJ1-2; D perhaps matches TRBD1 (5 bases). The CDR3 is 19 residues long. The V end lost 3 bases, the J end lost 6 bases, and 32 bases lay between the germline ends. Looked up from germline, CDR1 is GTSNPN and CDR2 is SVGIG (reference sequence). For the CDR3, the DNA is TGTGCCTGGAGGGTCTGGGGCAGCTTAACGGCCCAGGGCGTGGATGGCTACACCTTC. Its protein is CAWRVWGSLTAQGVDGYTF.

This clone was seen only a few times. The gene calls are TRBV6-5 and TRBJ1-3; no definite D call. The V and J ends lost 2 bases and 0 bases respectively, with 11 bases between them. The CDR3 sequence is 16 residues long. The V gene's germline CDR1 is MNHEY and CDR2 SVGAGI. CDR3 sequence: CASSYGVPDSGNTIYF. CDR3 nucleotides: TGTGCCAGCAGTTACGGGGTTCCTGACTCTGGAAACACCATATATTTT.

This clone is medium-sized by share. This chain uses TRBV9 with TRBJ1-3; D remains unclear. Germline V gene data show CDR1 as SGDLS and CDR2 as YYNGEE. V was clipped by 4 bases and J by 0 bases, with 29 bases between them. There are 21 residues in the CDR3. CDR3 in amino acids: CASSSQEDQVKPHYSGNTIYF. Here the CDR3 DNA reads TGTGCCAGCAGCTCCCAAGAAGATCAGGTCAAACCCCACTACTCTGGAAACACCATATATTTT.

The chain is built from TRBV7-9 and TRBJ2-5; 11 bases agree with TRBD2. This CDR3 spans 17 amino acids. With 5 bases clipped from V and 4 bases from J, the junction kept 12 bases outside the gene matches. Germline assignment: CDR1 SEHNR and CDR2 FQNEAQ (reference sequence). CDR3 sequence: CASSHTSGRVGRETQYF. The CDR3 region has the DNA TGTGCCAGCAGCCACACTAGCGGGAGAGTTGGGCGAGAGACCCAGTACTTC.

The rearrangement joins TRBV11-2 to TRBJ2-3; 8 bases are a match to TRBD2. After removal of 3 bases from V and 6 bases from J, the junction contained 5 bases not matched to a gene. Germline loops: CDR1 SGHAT, CDR2 FQNNGV. This CDR3 is 14 amino acids long. The CDR3 spells CASSFGLASDTQYF. CDR3 DNA: TGTGCCAGCAGCTTCGGACTAGCAAGCGATACGCAGTATTTT. Filled out from reference TRBV11-2 and TRBJ2-3, the complete variable domain reads EAGVAQSPRYKIIEKRQSVAFWCNPISGHATLYWYQQILGQGPKLLIQFQNNGVVDDSQLPKDRFSAERLKGVDSTLKIQPAKLEDSAVYLCASSFGLASDTQYFGPGTRLTVL.

The chain uses TRBV21-1 and TRBJ2-7; TRBD2, the table's D call, was not compared with the DNA. TRBV21-1 is a known pseudogene. The CDR3 contains 14 residues. The CDR3 nucleotides read TGTGCCAGCACCGTAAGGTCTAGCGGGGGGGAGCAGTACGTC. Its protein is CASTVRSSGGEQYV.

This clone is a singleton in its sample. The chain employs TRBV5-4 and TRBJ2-3, with 7 bases lining up with TRBD2. CDR1 is SGHNT and CDR2 is YYREEE in the germline V gene (reference sequence). Trimming removed 4 bases from V and 4 bases from J; junction bases left unmatched: 3. The CDR3 covers 13 residues. DNA for the CDR3: TGTGCCAGCAGCAAAGGACTAGCAGATACGCAGTATTTT. Translated, it gives CASSKGLADTQYF. The full variable domain, rest sourced from reference TRBV5-4 and TRBJ2-3, is ETGVTQSPTHLIKTRGQQVTLRCSSQSGHNTVSWYQQALGQGPQFIFQYYREEENGRGNFPPRFSGLQFPNYSSELNVNALELDDSALYLCASSKGLADTQYFGPGTRLTVL.

This chain links TRBV7-2 with TRBJ2-1, with D maybe TRBD2 (6 bases). The ends were cut back, 6 bases at V and 6 bases at J, with 24 bases in the middle. This CDR3 is built from 17 residues. CDR1 and CDR2 (germline): SGHTA, FQGNSA. The DNA of the CDR3 is TGTGCCAGCAGTCCGCCCTCGGGACTCCACTCCACCAATGAGCAGTTCTTC. It is translated as CASSPPSGLHSTNEQFF.

This rearrangement joins TRBV7-2 to TRBJ2-3, with D possibly being TRBD2 (6 bases). The CDR3 is made up of 17 amino acids. Germline V gene lookup returns CDR1 SGHTA and CDR2 FQGNSA. V gave up 1 base and J gave up 4 bases, with 18 bases separating them. The CDR3 DNA follows: TGTGCCAGCAGCTTAGTACCCAGCGGGCGGGGTCCAGATACGCAGTATTTT. Its protein is CASSLVPSGRGPDTQYF.

This clone was observed a handful of times. The rearrangement joins TRBV7-3 to TRBJ1-1; D ambiguous. In germline, CDR1 is SGHTA, CDR2 FQGTGA. With 1 base removed from V and 7 bases from J, the gap between germline ends came to 10 bases. The CDR3 consists of 13 residues. The CDR3 loop is CASSLSLGNEAFF. The CDR3 DNA is TGTGCCAGCAGCTTAAGTCTTGGAAATGAAGCTTTCTTT. Full variable domain (rest looked up from reference TRBV7-3 and TRBJ1-1): GAGVSQTPSNKVTEKGKYVELRCDPISGHTALYWYRQSLGQGPEFLIYFQGTGAADDSGLPNDRFFAVRPEGSVSTLKIQRTERGDSAVYLCASSLSLGNEAFFGQGTRLTVV.

This chain links TRBV6-1 with TRBJ2-7; D unresolved. V was trimmed by 1 base and J by 1 base, leaving 11 bases between them. Germline assignment: CDR1 MNHNS and CDR2 SASEGT. The CDR3 length is 15 residues. For the CDR3, the DNA is TGTGCCAGCAGTGAAGGGTCAGGATCATCCTACGAGCAGTACTTC. The encoded protein is CASSEGSGSSYEQYF.

The genes are TRBV6-9 and TRBJ2-1; 12 nucleotides align to TRBD2. The V segment lost 5 bases and the J segment 8 bases; nucleotides outside the gene matches: 4. CDR3 length equals 14 residues. The germline CDR1 and CDR2 sequences are MNHGY and SVAAGI. For the CDR3, the DNA is TGTGCCAGCAGTCGACTAGCGGGGGACCATGAGCAGTTCTTC. This sequence encodes CASSRLAGDHEQFF.

Comment on this clone: Other DNA sequences in the same sample also yield this CDR3. The genes are TRBV5-4 and TRBJ2-1; 10 bases fit TRBD2. Trimming took 4 bases from V and 4 from J; bases not matched to a gene: 5. The CDR3 runs 15 residues. In germline, CDR1 is SGHNT, CDR2 YYREEE (reference sequence). CDR3 nucleotide sequence: TGTGCCAGCAGCCCCGGACTAGCGGATTACAATGAGCAGTTCTTC. Amino acids: CASSPGLADYNEQFF. The variable domain in full, with the rest retrieved from reference TRBV5-4 and TRBJ2-1, is ETGVTQSPTHLIKTRGQQVTLRCSSQSGHNTVSWYQQALGQGPQFIFQYYREEENGRGNFPPRFSGLQFPNYSSELNVNALELDDSALYLCASSPGLADYNEQFFGPGTRLTVL.

The chain links TRBV7-9 to TRBJ2-5, with unresolved D. This CDR3 is built from 11 residues. CDR1 is SEHNR and CDR2 is FQNEAQ in the germline V gene (reference sequence). Trimming left V 3 bases short and J 4 bases short, with 3 bases between. The CDR3 loop reads CASSFGETQYF. The DNA of the CDR3 is TGTGCCAGCAGCTTCGGAGAGACCCAGTACTTC. The whole variable domain, filled in from reference TRBV7-9 and TRBJ2-5, reads DTGVSQNPRHKITKRGQNVTFRCDPISEHNRLYWYRQTLGQGPEFLTYFQNEAQLEKSRLLSDRFSAERPKGSFSTLEIQRTEQGDSAMYLCASSFGETQYFGPGTRLLVL.

This rearrangement joins TRBV2 to TRBJ1-4; 7 nucleotides agree with TRBD1. The CDR3 runs 18 residues. The V gene's germline CDR1 is SNHLY and CDR2 FYNNEI. J lost 8 bases, V lost 5 bases, and 20 bases had no gene match. As DNA, the CDR3 is TGTGCCAGCAGTTTTCCGACAGGGCTAAGAGGTGGAATCGAAAAACTGTTTTTT. The encoded protein is CASSFPTGLRGGIEKLFF. Complete variable domain (other parts from reference TRBV2 and TRBJ1-4): EPEVTQTPSHQVTQMGQEVILRCVPISNHLYFYWYRQILGQKVEFLVSFYNNEISEKSEIFDDQFSVERPDGSNFTLKIRSTKLEDSAMYFCASSFPTGLRGGIEKLFFGSGTQLSVL.

The chain recombines TRBV7-3 with TRBJ2-1; D ambiguous. Germline assignment: CDR1 SGHTA and CDR2 FQGTGA. Trimming pared 3 bases from V and 10 bases from J, leaving 7 bases between. CDR3 length: 11 residues. Here the CDR3 reads CASSFSKEQFF. In DNA form, the CDR3 reads TGTGCCAGCAGCTTTTCGAAGGAGCAGTTCTTC. The full variable domain, with the rest looked up from reference TRBV7-3 and TRBJ2-1, is GAGVSQTPSNKVTEKGKYVELRCDPISGHTALYWYRQSLGQGPEFLIYFQGTGAADDSGLPNDRFFAVRPEGSVSTLKIQRTERGDSAVYLCASSFSKEQFFGPGTRLTVL.

The chain is built from TRBV6-1 and TRBJ1-4; D is unclear. Per the germline V gene, CDR1 is MNHNS and CDR2 is SASEGT. V was shortened by 4 bases and J by 4 bases, with 13 bases between the two germline ends. There are 15 residues in the CDR3. CDR3 loop: CASSAYAGNNEKLFF. The CDR3 region has the DNA TGTGCCAGCAGTGCGTATGCGGGTAATAATGAAAAACTGTTTTTT.

Turning to this clone: This same CDR3 is encoded by further DNA sequences in the sample. The V and J genes are TRBV7-2 and TRBJ2-5, with D perhaps TRBD2 (5 bases). There are 14 residues in the CDR3. V was clipped by 3 bases and J by 1 base, with 9 bases between them. Germline V CDR1 and CDR2: SGHTA, FQGNSA. As DNA, the CDR3 is TGTGCCAGCAGCTTCGGCGGGCCCCAAGAGACCCAGTACTTC. Translated, it gives CASSFGGPQETQYF.

The chain has TRBV28 and TRBJ1-6, with D uncertain. Germline V gene sequence: CDR1 MDHEN, CDR2 SYDVKM. CDR3 length equals 19 residues. Trimming removed 7 bases from V and 0 bases from J, with 22 bases in between. The CDR3 DNA reads as TGTGCCAGCACCCGGGATGGGATTGCTGCGAGCTCCTATAATTCACCCCTCCACTTT. It translates to CASTRDGIAASSYNSPLHF. The full variable domain, rest sourced from reference TRBV28 and TRBJ1-6, is DVKVTQSSRYLVKRTGEKVFLECVQDMDHENMFWYRQDPGLGLRLIYFSYDVKMKEKGDIPEGYSVSREKKERFSLILESASTNQTSMYLCASTRDGIAASSYNSPLHFGNGTRLTVT.

The V gene is TRBV4-3, the J gene TRBJ2-1, with 12 bases fitting TRBD2. The CDR3 length is 15 residues. Germline values: CDR1 LGHNA, CDR2 YSLEER. Trimming took 4 bases from V and 9 from J; bases not matched to a gene: 7. The CDR3 DNA follows: TGCGCCAGCAGCCGAACACTAGCGGGGGGCAGTGAGCAGTTCTTC. It codes for CASSRTLAGGSEQFF.